The rows below give T cell receptor beta chains drawn from one sample of a study of CD8+ T cells in alopecia areata. Libraries were prepared by immunoSEQ multiplex PCR; TCRdb keeps only in-frame clonotypes and omits some of them. The sample lists approximately 210,000 clones, around three fifths occurring once. Material: CD4+ T cells sorted from blood, obtained at week 24, from a patient treated with tofacitinib. These receptors originate from a human donor with alopecia areata. Both conserved end residues are part of each CDR3. D genes are given only for firm matches. Some rows have no size entry. The others give once, few or many, or a class for an expanded clone.

d_gene	v_gene	j_gene	len	abundance	CDR3aa	CDR3nt
TRBD2	TRBV5-6	TRBJ2-6	16	NA	CASSPGGMSGANVLTF	TGTGCCAGCAGCCCGGGAGGGATGTCTGGGGCCAACGTCCTGACTTTC
NA	TRBV25-1	TRBJ2-5	11	NA	CASSEKETQYF	TGTGCCAGCAGTGAGAAAGAGACCCAGTACTTC
NA	TRBV5-6	TRBJ1-6	17	NA	CASSHDRSSSYNSPLHF	TGTGCCAGCAGCCACGACAGGAGCAGCTCCTATAATTCACCCCTCCACTTT
NA	TRBV10-3	TRBJ2-2	15	few	CASSERLLGTGELFF	TGTGCCAGCAGTGAGAGGCTGTTGGGGACCGGGGAGCTGTTTTTT
NA	TRBV2	TRBJ2-2	13	NA	CASSESFTEELFF	TGTGCCAGCAGTGAATCGTTCACCGAGGAGCTGTTTTTT
TRBD2	TRBV29-1	TRBJ2-5	15	NA	CSVDIGGGARETQYF	TGCAGCGTTGATATTGGCGGGGGGGCCCGGGAGACCCAGTACTTC
NA	TRBV19	TRBJ2-7	18	NA	CASSISWGGQVLAYEQYF	TGTGCCAGTAGTATCAGCTGGGGGGGCCAGGTCTTGGCCTACGAGCAGTACTTC
TRBD2	TRBV30	TRBJ2-1	18	NA	CAWSPTLLAGGYSNEQFF	TGTGCCTGGAGTCCTACCCTGCTAGCGGGGGGCTACAGCAATGAGCAGTTCTTC
NA	TRBV18	TRBJ2-3	13	NA	CASSPSMTDTQYF	TGTGCCAGCTCACCGAGCATGACAGATACGCAGTATTTT
NA	TRBV29-1	TRBJ1-5	12	NA	CSVVEGNQPQHF	TGCAGCGTTGTAGAGGGCAATCAGCCCCAGCATTTT
NA	TRBV15	TRBJ2-6	14	few	CATSRAGGANVLTF	TGTGCCACCAGCAGAGCAGGGGGGGCCAACGTCCTGACTTTC
NA	TRBV5-1	TRBJ1-5	15	NA	CASSLAGDSNQPQHF	TGCGCCAGCAGCTTGGCGGGGGATAGCAATCAGCCCCAGCATTTT
TRBD2	TRBV5-4	TRBJ2-1	17	NA	CASSLSRGGGAGNEQFF	TGTGCCAGCAGCTTGTCCCGGGGCGGGGGGGCCGGTAATGAGCAGTTCTTC
NA	TRBV2	TRBJ1-2	12	NA	CASSVVGYGYTF	TGTGCCAGCAGTGTTGTTGGCTATGGCTACACCTTC
NA	TRBV30	TRBJ2-3	15	NA	CAWGQAGRFADTQYF	TGTGCCTGGGGACAGGCGGGGCGGTTTGCAGATACGCAGTATTTT
NA	TRBV29-1	TRBJ1-4	12	NA	CSVDADSEKLFF	TGCAGCGTTGATGCGGACAGTGAAAAACTGTTTTTT
NA	TRBV19	TRBJ1-1	16	NA	CATKPKGLDSTPGAFF	TGTGCCACAAAACCTAAGGGTTTAGACAGCACCCCCGGCGCTTTCTTT
NA	TRBV20-1	TRBJ1-2	11	few	CSASGQVGYTF	TGCAGTGCTAGCGGCCAGGTTGGCTACACCTTC
TRBD1	TRBV7-3	TRBJ2-5	13	NA	CASSPGTGDTQYF	TGTGCCAGCAGCCCCGGGACAGGGGACACCCAGTACTTC
NA	TRBV4-3	TRBJ2-2	14	once	CASSQLMNTGELFF	TGCGCCAGCAGCCAACTCATGAACACCGGGGAGCTGTTTTTT
NA	TRBV30	TRBJ2-7	14	NA	CAWRRTDRSPEQYF	TGTGCCTGGAGACGGACAGATAGGTCACCCGAGCAGTACTTC
NA	TRBV2	TRBJ1-5	14	NA	CASSETGGGQPQHF	TGTGCCAGCAGTGAGACAGGAGGCGGTCAGCCCCAGCATTTT
TRBD1	TRBV29-1	TRBJ2-1	13	NA	CSDATGQVDEQFF	TGCAGCGACGCAACTGGACAGGTCGATGAGCAGTTCTTC
NA	TRBV19	TRBJ1-2	13	few	CASKEYPFYGYTF	TGTGCCAGTAAAGAGTACCCCTTCTATGGCTACACCTTC
TRBD1	TRBV15	TRBJ1-5	15	few	CATSREGQGVQPQHF	TGTGCCACCAGCAGAGAAGGACAGGGAGTACAGCCCCAGCATTTT
NA	TRBV25-1	TRBJ2-5	15	NA	CASSDLEQGQGTQYF	TGTGCCAGCAGTGACCTCGAACAGGGCCAAGGAACCCAGTACTTC
NA	TRBV6-5	TRBJ1-2	13	NA	CASSYRRNYGYTF	TGTGCCAGCAGTTACAGACGGAACTATGGCTACACCTTC
NA	TRBV29-1	TRBJ1-1	10	NA	CSVGQYEAFF	TGCAGCGTTGGGCAGTATGAAGCTTTCTTT
NA	TRBV5-1	TRBJ2-6	16	NA	CASSRDLPSGANVLTF	TGCGCCAGCAGCCGGGACCTTCCATCTGGGGCCAACGTCCTGACTTTC
NA	TRBV5-1	TRBJ2-1	17	NA	CASSLVAGTRTNYEQFF	TGCGCCAGCAGCTTGGTAGCCGGGACCAGGACGAACTACGAGCAGTTCTTC
NA	TRBV5-4	TRBJ2-6	15	NA	CASSFPQSGANVLTF	TGTGCCAGCAGCTTTCCCCAATCTGGGGCCAACGTCCTGACTTTC
TRBD1	TRBV5-4	TRBJ1-2	14	few	CASSSGTGYYGYTF	TGTGCCAGCAGCTCCGGGACAGGGTACTATGGCTACACCTTC
NA	TRBV5-1	TRBJ1-2	15	NA	CASSSGTVDPYGYTF	TGCGCCAGCAGCTCTGGGACGGTCGACCCCTATGGCTACACCTTC
TRBD2	TRBV7-8	TRBJ2-3	15	NA	CASGLTSGSTDTQYF	TGTGCCAGCGGCCTGACTAGCGGATCCACAGATACGCAGTATTTT
NA	TRBV29-1	TRBJ2-5	10	NA	CSVWRETQYF	TGCAGCGTTTGGCGGGAGACCCAGTACTTC
NA	TRBV2	TRBJ2-3	14	NA	CASIRALSTDTQYF	TGTGCCAGCATCAGGGCCCTTAGCACAGATACGCAGTATTTT
NA	TRBV19	TRBJ1-5	13	few	CASTDQLNQPQHF	TGTGCCAGTACCGACCAGTTAAATCAGCCCCAGCATTTT
NA	TRBV5-6	TRBJ1-1	13	NA	CASSFWTAPEAFF	TGTGCCAGCAGCTTTTGGACAGCCCCAGAGGCTTTCTTT
NA	TRBV5-1	TRBJ2-1	15	NA	CASSLAGKSSDEQFF	TGCGCCAGCAGCTTGGCGGGGAAGTCAAGCGATGAGCAGTTCTTC
NA	TRBV29-1	TRBJ2-5	12	NA	CSADKYQETQYF	TGCAGCGCCGACAAGTACCAAGAGACCCAGTACTTC
TRBD1	TRBV25-1	TRBJ1-5	13	once	CASSGTGSQPQHF	TGTGCCAGCAGTGGGACAGGGAGCCAGCCCCAGCATTTT
NA	TRBV30	TRBJ1-2	13	NA	CAWTQRGISGYTF	TGTGCCTGGACCCAACGTGGGATTTCTGGCTACACCTTC
NA	TRBV29-1	TRBJ2-4	14	NA	CSVREKLAKNIQYF	TGCAGCGTGAGGGAGAAACTAGCCAAAAACATTCAGTACTTC
NA	TRBV4-3	TRBJ1-2	12	NA	CASSRTGNGYTF	TGCGCCAGCAGCCGCACAGGGAATGGCTACACCTTC
NA	TRBV5-6	TRBJ1-2	12	NA	CASSLREFGYTF	TGTGCCAGCAGCTTGCGGGAATTTGGCTACACCTTC
TRBD2	TRBV29-1	TRBJ2-3	14	once	CSVYKAGGTDTQYF	TGCAGCGTTTATAAGGCGGGGGGCACAGATACGCAGTATTTT
NA	TRBV30	TRBJ1-2	12	NA	CAWSVRGGGYTF	TGTGCCTGGAGTGTACGAGGGGGTGGCTACACCTTC
TRBD1	TRBV5-1	TRBJ1-2	14	NA	CASSYGQDHYGYTF	TGCGCCAGCAGTTACGGACAGGATCACTATGGCTACACCTTC
NA	TRBV20-1	TRBJ2-3	10	NA	CSIWGDTQYF	TGCAGCATATGGGGGGATACGCAGTATTTT
NA	TRBV4-3	TRBJ2-3	15	few	CASSQGGATTDTQYF	TGCGCCAGCAGCCAAGGTGGGGCAACCACAGATACGCAGTATTTT
TRBD1	TRBV30	TRBJ1-2	17	NA	CASTHPTGETSNYGYTF	TGTGCCTCAACGCACCCCACAGGGGAAACTTCTAACTATGGCTACACCTTC
NA	TRBV15	TRBJ2-1	17	NA	CATSREAAGASYNEQFF	TGTGCCACCAGCAGAGAAGCCGCGGGTGCCTCCTACAATGAGCAGTTCTTC
TRBD1	TRBV6-1	TRBJ1-2	15	NA	CASSPHGQGVFGYTF	TGTGCCAGCAGCCCCCACGGACAGGGAGTCTTTGGCTACACCTTC
NA	TRBV7-2	TRBJ1-1	13	few	CASSFGGNTEAFF	TGTGCCAGCAGCTTTGGGGGGAACACTGAAGCTTTCTTT
NA	TRBV30	TRBJ2-5	13	NA	CAWTPGQRETQYF	TGTGCCTGGACCCCGGGGCAGAGGGAGACCCAGTACTTC
NA	TRBV30	TRBJ2-3	12	NA	CASGASTDTQYF	TGTGCTTCGGGGGCTAGCACAGATACGCAGTATTTT
NA	TRBV6-4	TRBJ2-3	17	many	CASSEAPTTFVGDTQYF	TGTGCCAGCAGTGAAGCCCCGACCACCTTCGTGGGAGATACGCAGTATTTT
TRBD1	TRBV4-3	TRBJ1-1	15	many	CASSHAGTGNTEAFF	TGCGCCAGCAGCCATGCCGGGACAGGGAACACTGAAGCTTTCTTT
NA	TRBV5-1	TRBJ2-5	15	NA	CASSVKWGYQETQYF	TGCGCCAGCAGCGTGAAGTGGGGGTACCAAGAGACCCAGTACTTC